Listed here are 20 T cell receptor beta chains from one sample, sequenced in a study of blood T cell repertoires in COVID-19. Sequencing was performed with immunoSEQ multiplex PCR; in TCRdb, only in-frame clones are kept and a portion is missing. The repertoire includes a few hundred thousand clones, about 88% of them detected once, and under 4.5% sits in the top ten. The sequenced sample was peripheral blood. The origin of the receptors is a man aged 60 to 69 who had recovered from COVID-19.

There are a few counts of this clone. The chain employs TRBV9 and TRBJ1-6; no definite D call. CDR3 size: 23 residues. Germline loops: CDR1 SGDLS, CDR2 YYNGEE. V lost 0 bases, J lost 8 bases, and 36 bases lay in between. This chain's CDR3 is CASSVESLLRQTPPPIGDSPLHF. The CDR3 DNA follows: TGTGCCAGCAGCGTAGAGTCCCTACTGAGGCAGACCCCCCCTCCAATTGGCGATTCACCCCTCCACTTT. The full variable domain, in which reference TRBV9 and TRBJ1-6 provide the parts outside the CDR3, is DSGVTQTPKHLITATGQRVTLRCSPRSGDLSVYWYQQSLDQGLQFLIQYYNGEERAKGNILERFSAQQFPDLHSELNLSSLELGDSALYFCASSVESLLRQTPPPIGDSPLHFGNGTRLTVT.

The rearrangement joins TRBV19 to TRBJ1-1, with D perhaps TRBD1 (5 bases). With 7 bases removed from V and 7 bases from J, the gap between germline ends came to 13 bases. There are 12 residues in the CDR3. Germline V gene sequence: CDR1 LNHDA, CDR2 SQIVND (reference sequence). Here the CDR3 DNA reads TGTGCCAGTAAGTCAGGGCAGAGTGAAGCTTTCTTT. Its protein product is CASKSGQSEAFF.

The sample holds a few counts of this clone. The V call is TRBV28, the J call TRBJ1-3, with unresolved D. CDR1 and CDR2 from the germline V gene are MDHEN and SYDVKM. The ends were cut back, 5 bases at V and 0 bases at J, with 14 bases in the middle. The CDR3 covers 16 residues. The CDR3 loop is CASSPPIGASGNTIYF. The CDR3, as DNA: TGTGCCAGCAGTCCTCCTATCGGAGCCTCTGGAAACACCATATATTTT.

The rearrangement joins TRBV2 to TRBJ1-3; D remains unclear. Germline V gene sequence: CDR1 SNHLY, CDR2 FYNNEI. Trimming shortened V by 0 bases and J by 9 bases, and 24 bases separated the two germline ends. This CDR3 spans 18 amino acids. CDR3 DNA: TGTGCCAGCAGTGAAGCGTCTCCTATAGAGTTCCCCCGGGGCACCATATATTTT. Amino acid sequence: CASSEASPIEFPRGTIYF.

The chain uses TRBV7-9 and TRBJ2-2, with TRBD1 matching over 8 bases. Per germline, CDR1 SEHNR and CDR2 FQNEAQ (reference sequence). Losses at the gene ends were 5 bases for V and 0 bases for J; bases not matched to a gene: 5. This CDR3 is built from 16 residues. The CDR3 DNA reads as TGTGCCAGCAGCCCAAGACAGGGGACGAACACCGGGGAGCTGTTTTTT. It yields the protein CASSPRQGTNTGELFF.

This sequence joins TRBV4-2 and TRBJ1-5; D remains unclear. V dropped 0 bases and J dropped 7 bases, with 7 bases sitting between them. CDR3 length: 13 residues. The V gene's germline CDR1 is LGHNA and CDR2 YNFKEQ. DNA of the CDR3: TGTGCCAGCAGCCAAGAACAGAGACAGCCCCAGCATTTT. Protein: CASSQEQRQPQHF.

The chain couples TRBV7-9 to TRBJ1-2; D remains unclear. The CDR3 contains 15 residues. CDR1 SEHNR and CDR2 FQNEAQ come from the germline V gene (reference sequence). The V end was cut by 6 bases, the J end by 3 bases, with 17 bases between. This chain's CDR3 is CASRSEGRVDYGYTF. CDR3 sequence (DNA): TGTGCCAGCAGGTCAGAGGGCAGAGTGGACTATGGCTACACCTTC.

The V and J genes are TRBV5-1 and TRBJ2-3; weak D call: TRBD2 (6 bases). The CDR3 spans 16 residues. Trimming shortened V by 2 bases and J by 0 bases, and 13 bases separated the two germline ends. Germline V gene sequence: CDR1 SGHRS, CDR2 YFSETQ. CDR3 nucleotide sequence: TGCGCCAGCAGCTTAGGCACAGGACTAAGCACAGATACGCAGTATTTT. Amino acid sequence: CASSLGTGLSTDTQYF. Variable domain in full (rest from reference TRBV5-1 and TRBJ2-3): KAGVTQTPRYLIKTRGQQVTLSCSPISGHRSVSWYQQTPGQGLQFLFEYFSETQRNKGNFPGRFSGRQFSNSRSEMNVSTLELGDSALYLCASSLGTGLSTDTQYFGPGTRLTVL.

The chain has TRBV28 and TRBJ1-5, with D unclear. Trimming took off 2 bases at V and 0 bases at J, with 8 bases between the two ends. This CDR3 contains 15 residues. Germline V gene lookup returns CDR1 MDHEN and CDR2 SYDVKM. In nucleotides, the CDR3 is TGTGCCAGCAGTTTAGGAGGGAATAGCAATCAGCCCCAGCATTTT. Residues: CASSLGGNSNQPQHF.

V and J are TRBV6-1 and TRBJ1-6; TRBD1 matches at 7 bases. The trim removed 1 base at V and 8 bases at J, leaving 5 bases unmatched. Germline V gives CDR1 MNHNS, CDR2 SASEGT. The CDR3 contains 15 residues. The CDR3 protein is CASSEEQTGHSPLHF. In nucleotides, the CDR3 is TGTGCCAGCAGTGAAGAACAGACAGGGCATTCACCCCTCCACTTT.

The chain is built from TRBV19 and TRBJ1-1; tentatively, D is TRBD1 (5 bases). V dropped 10 bases and J dropped 3 bases, with 18 bases sitting between them. Germline-derived CDR1 and CDR2 are LNHDA and SQIVND (reference sequence). The CDR3 extends over 14 amino acids. CDR3 residues: CATRQKGFYTEAFF. The CDR3 nucleotides are TGTGCCACTCGACAGAAAGGGTTTTACACTGAAGCTTTCTTT.

The V gene is TRBV4-1, the J gene TRBJ2-3, with D possibly being TRBD2 (5 bases). From germline, CDR1 is MGHRA and CDR2 YSYEKL. The ends were cut back, 0 bases at V and 0 bases at J, with 16 bases in the middle. The CDR3 consists of 18 residues. The CDR3, as DNA: TGCGCCAGCAGCCAAGATGCGGCTAGCCTAGATAGCACAGATACGCAGTATTTT. It translates to CASSQDAASLDSTDTQYF.

The chain carries TRBV19 and TRBJ1-1, with 7 bases fitting TRBD1. The V gene's germline CDR1 is LNHDA and CDR2 SQIVND (reference sequence). The CDR3 spans 16 residues. J was trimmed by 4 bases and V by 2 bases; bases with no gene match: 10. The CDR3 loop is CASSIQGTQGGTEAFF. The CDR3 nucleotides read TGTGCCAGTAGTATACAGGGGACCCAGGGGGGCACTGAAGCTTTCTTT.

This chain connects TRBV5-1 to TRBJ2-7; 7 bases fit TRBD1. The V gene end was trimmed by 4 bases and the J gene end by 6 bases; junction bases not matched to a gene: 10. CDR1 and CDR2 (germline): SGHRS, YFSETQ. This CDR3 comprises 14 residues. This CDR3 is CASSPRGTAGEQYF. CDR3 in DNA: TGCGCCAGCAGCCCGAGGGGGACAGCCGGCGAGCAGTACTTC.

The chain carries TRBV10-3 and TRBJ2-3, with a tentative D call TRBD1 (5 bases). Trimming stripped 2 bases from V and 1 base from J, with 13 bases between. Germline V gene data show CDR1 as ENHRY and CDR2 as SYGVKD. This CDR3 has 16 amino acids. The CDR3 nucleotides are TGTGCCATCAGTGAGGGGCAGGGAATCGGCACAGATACGCAGTATTTT. This translates into CAISEGQGIGTDTQYF.

The DNA of the CDR3 is TGTGCCAGCAGTGAAGTGCCATCGACAGGCGGCCAAGAGACCCAGTACTTC. Its translation is CASSEVPSTGGQETQYF. The V gene is TRBV2, the J gene TRBJ2-5, with a possible D match to TRBD1 (6 bases). Germline V gives CDR1 SNHLY, CDR2 FYNNEI. V was clipped by 1 base and J by 1 base, with 16 bases between them. This CDR3 region has 17 residues. Based on the CDR3 plus reference TRBV2 and TRBJ2-5, the full variable domain is EPEVTQTPSHQVTQMGQEVILRCVPISNHLYFYWYRQILGQKVEFLVSFYNNEISEKSEIFDDQFSVERPDGSNFTLKIRSTKLEDSAMYFCASSEVPSTGGQETQYFGPGTRLLVL.

DNA of the CDR3: TGTGCCAGCAGGTTAGATATGTTGGGCGCGAACACTGAAGCTTTCTTT. Protein product: CASRLDMLGANTEAFF. This chain connects TRBV5-6 to TRBJ1-1, with no clear D. The germline V gene has CDR1 SGHDT and CDR2 YYEEEE. V was cut by 5 bases and J by 1 base, with 18 bases left in between. CDR3 length: 16 amino acids.

The chain couples TRBV27 to TRBJ1-2, with a weak D call TRBD1 (5 bases). The CDR3 runs to 15 residues. CDR1 and CDR2 (germline): MNHEY, SMNVEV (reference sequence). The V and J ends lost 2 bases and 4 bases respectively, with 14 bases between them. The chain's CDR3 is CASSLGATPSYGYTF. Here the CDR3 DNA reads TGTGCCAGCAGTTTAGGGGCCACACCCAGCTATGGCTACACCTTC.

V usage is TRBV5-5 and J usage is TRBJ2-7; TRBD1 matches at 10 bases. The germline CDR1 and CDR2 sequences are SGHKS and YYEKEE (reference sequence). V lost 7 bases and J lost 5; bases outside the gene matches: 6. This CDR3 comprises 13 residues. CDR3 in DNA: TGTGCCAGCCGACAGGGGGCTGGTGACGAGCAGTACTTC. Its protein product is CASRQGAGDEQYF.

Notes on this clone: Sequence at one end of the junction differs from germline and may be a read error. The chain carries TRBV7-3 and TRBJ2-1, with D perhaps matching TRBD1 (6 bases). This CDR3 spans 12 amino acids. Germline loops: CDR1 SGHTA, CDR2 FQGTGA. CDR3 sequence (DNA): TGTGCCAGCAGCAAGACAGGCTATGAGCGGTTCTTC. It specifies CASSKTGYERFF.